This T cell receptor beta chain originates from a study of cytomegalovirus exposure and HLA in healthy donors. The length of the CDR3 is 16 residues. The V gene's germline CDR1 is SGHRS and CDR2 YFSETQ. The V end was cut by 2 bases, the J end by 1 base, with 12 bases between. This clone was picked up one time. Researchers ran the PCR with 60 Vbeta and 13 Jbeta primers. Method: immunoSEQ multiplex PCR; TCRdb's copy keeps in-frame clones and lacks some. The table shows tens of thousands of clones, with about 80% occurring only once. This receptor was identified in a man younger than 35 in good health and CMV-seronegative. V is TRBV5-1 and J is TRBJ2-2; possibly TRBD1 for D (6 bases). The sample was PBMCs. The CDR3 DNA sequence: TGCGCCAGCAGCTTCTCGGGACACCAGAACACCGGGGAGCTGTTTTTT. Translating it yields CASSFSGHQNTGELFF.